The 12 T cell receptor beta chains listed next were all sequenced from one sample in a study of cytomegalovirus exposure and HLA in healthy donors (dated by TCRdb to the late 2010s). The library was built by means of the immunoSEQ multiplex PCR assay. For the multiplex PCR, a mixture combining 60 forward primers for TCR Vbeta segments and 13 reverse primers for TCR Jbeta segments was used. What TCRdb holds here is the immuneACCESS table cut down to in-frame rearrangements. Part of the clones is not present; checked against another copy, under half of the missing clones reflect an unresolved V gene, and the others are unexplained. In this sample the table shows fewer than 250,000 clones, just under 75% of which occur a single time. Together, the top ten hold roughly 2.8% of the sample. Specimen: PBMCs. The receptors here all came from a woman in her 30s in good health and CMV-seropositive.

This chain joins TRBV5-1 and TRBJ2-7, with 7 nucleotides matching TRBD2. Per germline, CDR1 SGHRS and CDR2 YFSETQ. The CDR3 runs to 14 residues. With 6 bases clipped from V and 5 bases from J, the junction kept 11 bases outside the gene matches. The CDR3 bases are TGCGCCAGCACGGCGGGAGTTCCCGCCGACGAGCAGTACTTC. Translated, it gives CASTAGVPADEQYF.

A few counts support this clone. The V call is TRBV6-5, the J call TRBJ2-1, with a tentative D call TRBD1 (5 bases). V lost 0 bases and J lost 8, with 11 bases in between. Germline lookup yields CDR1 MNHEY and CDR2 SVGAGI. The length of the CDR3 is 14 residues. CDR3 sequence: CASSYSTWGYEQFF. In DNA form, the CDR3 reads TGTGCCAGCAGTTACTCTACGTGGGGCTATGAGCAGTTCTTC.

This chain links TRBV9 with TRBJ1-4; 11 bases agree with TRBD1. V shed 4 bases, J shed 5 bases, and the junction held 7 bases outside the gene matches. The germline V gene encodes CDR1 SGDLS and CDR2 YYNGEE. This CDR3 comprises 16 residues. The CDR3 protein is CASSTRTGGLNEKLFF. In DNA form, the CDR3 reads TGTGCCAGCAGCACCAGGACAGGGGGCCTCAATGAAAAACTGTTTTTT.

The chain has TRBV6-1 and TRBJ2-2; maybe TRBD2 (6 bases). There are 19 residues in the CDR3. Germline V gene lookup returns CDR1 MNHNS and CDR2 SASEGT. V gave up 0 bases and J gave up 4 bases, with 21 bases separating them. CDR3 loop: CASSEAREISTTLTGELFF. The DNA for the CDR3 is TGTGCCAGCAGTGAAGCTCGGGAGATCTCAACCACCCTCACCGGGGAGCTGTTTTTT.

This chain connects TRBV5-1 to TRBJ1-1; 11 bases map to TRBD1. Germline loops: CDR1 SGHRS, CDR2 YFSETQ. This CDR3 has 19 amino acids. Unmatched junction bases numbered 14, after V lost 0 bases and J lost 4 bases. DNA of the CDR3: TGCGCCAGCAGCTTGGAGAGTCCGGACAGGGGGCCGCGGGGCACTGAAGCTTTCTTT. Translated, it gives CASSLESPDRGPRGTEAFF. Filled out from reference TRBV5-1 and TRBJ1-1, the complete variable domain reads KAGVTQTPRYLIKTRGQQVTLSCSPISGHRSVSWYQQTPGQGLQFLFEYFSETQRNKGNFPGRFSGRQFSNSRSEMNVSTLELGDSALYLCASSLESPDRGPRGTEAFFGQGTRLTVV.

This chain joins TRBV5-1 and TRBJ2-3, with 8 bases lining up with TRBD1. Per the germline V gene, CDR1 is SGHRS and CDR2 is YFSETQ. J was trimmed by 6 bases and V by 4 bases; bases with no gene match: 4. The CDR3 runs 13 residues. The CDR3 region is CASSIGQGDTQYF. CDR3 DNA sequence: TGCGCCAGCAGCATCGGACAGGGCGATACGCAGTATTTT.

This clone has a handful of counts. The chain carries TRBV28 and TRBJ1-1; 7 bases are a match to TRBD1. The CDR3 consists of 14 residues. The junction had 4 bases not matched to a gene; V was cut back by 6 bases and J by 0 bases. Germline CDR1 MDHEN, CDR2 SYDVKM. The DNA for the CDR3 is TGTGCCAGCAGGCGGACAGGATTGAACACTGAAGCTTTCTTT. Translating it yields CASRRTGLNTEAFF.

The rearrangement uses TRBV27 and TRBJ1-2, with D tentatively TRBD1 (5 bases). Trimming pared 3 bases from V and 4 bases from J, leaving 9 bases between. CDR1 and CDR2 from the germline V gene are MNHEY and SMNVEV (reference sequence). This CDR3 has 13 residues. The DNA for the CDR3 is TGTGCCAGCAGTTTGGGGCAGTTCTATGGCTACACCTTC. This codes for CASSLGQFYGYTF.

The V and J genes are TRBV28 and TRBJ2-1; 10 bases are a match to TRBD2. In germline, CDR1 is MDHEN, CDR2 SYDVKM. The ends lost 5 bases at V and 2 bases at J; junction bases unmatched: 0. The CDR3 spans 14 residues. The CDR3 DNA reads TGTGCCAGCAGTCTAGCGGGAGCCTACAATGAGCAGTTCTTC. Its protein is CASSLAGAYNEQFF.

This chain connects TRBV9 to TRBJ1-2; D not certain. Trimming removed 4 bases from V and 6 bases from J, with 7 bases in between. This CDR3 comprises 11 residues. Per germline, CDR1 SGDLS and CDR2 YYNGEE. This CDR3 reads CASSPQDGYTF. The CDR3 nucleotides read TGTGCCAGCAGCCCCCAGGATGGCTACACCTTC.

This chain joins TRBV11-2 and TRBJ2-3, with 7 bases that match TRBD2. V gave up 3 bases and J gave up 6 bases; unmatched junction bases: 9. Germline CDR1 and CDR2: SGHAT and FQNNGV. The CDR3 has 15 amino acids. The CDR3 DNA sequence: TGTGCCAGCAGCTTGGCTAGCGGATCTCGTGATACGCAGTATTTT. Its translation: CASSLASGSRDTQYF.

The chain recombines TRBV6-1 with TRBJ2-2; D is unclear. Germline values: CDR1 MNHNS, CDR2 SASEGT. Trimming took off 7 bases at V and 7 bases at J, with 7 bases between the two ends. This CDR3 spans 11 amino acids. The CDR3 DNA reads as TGTGCCAGCACTCGTGTCGGGGAGCTGTTTTTT. Its translation: CASTRVGELFF.